A single sample gave rise to the 19 T cell receptor beta chains below, sequenced in a study of shared clonotypes between healthy human individuals (dated by TCRdb to about 2020). Library method: the immunoSEQ multiplex PCR assay. Sourced from immuneACCESS, this table was stored by TCRdb with only in-frame sequences that have V and J called. A share of the clones is absent; for the studies checked, an unresolved V gene accounts for under half, and the remainder has no known explanation. This sample has around 2,000,000 clones in its table, and about 95% of those were observed once. Of the sample, roughly 1% falls within the top ten clones. CD8 naive samples were obtained by positive selection for CCR7 among CD45RO-negative cells, yielding a CD45RA+CCR7+ population from which TemRA cells were excluded. The specimen was naive CD8+ T cells sorted from blood. The sample's cell subset or site, from its label and the paper: CD45RA+CCR7+. Receptors originate from a man between 18 and 35 years old in good health.

The J gene is TRBJ1-1, the V gene TRBV13; TRBD1 is a possible D gene (6 bases). V lost 4 bases and J lost 4, with 16 bases in between. The CDR3 length is 15 residues. Germline loops: CDR1 PRHDT, CDR2 FYEKMQ (reference sequence). Written as DNA, the CDR3 is TGTGCCAGCAGCTCCCCCGCGACAGGAATCACTGAAGCTTTCTTT. It translates to CASSSPATGITEAFF.

This chain connects TRBV5-5 to TRBJ1-1, with TRBD1 as a possible D gene (5 bases). CDR1 is SGHKS and CDR2 is YYEKEE in the germline V gene (reference sequence). With 6 bases removed from V and 1 base from J, the gap between germline ends came to 19 bases. This CDR3 is built from 16 residues. CDR3 region: CASTAKWGGGNTEAFF. CDR3 in DNA: TGTGCCAGCACCGCCAAATGGGGTGGGGGGAACACTGAAGCTTTCTTT.

V and J are TRBV10-2 and TRBJ2-2; the D is unclear. Trimming stripped 8 bases from V and 7 bases from J, with 5 bases between. Per germline, CDR1 WSHSY and CDR2 SAAADI. There are 10 residues in the CDR3. CDR3 sequence: CASWDGELFF. CDR3 nucleotide sequence: TGCGCCAGCTGGGACGGGGAGCTGTTTTTT.

The chain joins TRBV10-2 to TRBJ2-1, with a tentative D call TRBD1 (6 bases). The CDR3 has 17 amino acids. V was shortened by 3 bases and J by 0 bases, with 15 bases between the two germline ends. Germline CDR1 and CDR2: WSHSY and SAAADI. CDR3 sequence reads: CASSDLTGGYSYNEQFF. CDR3 nucleotides: TGCGCCAGCAGTGACCTGACAGGAGGATACTCCTACAATGAGCAGTTCTTC.

V gene TRBV27 combines with J gene TRBJ1-2; D not certain. CDR3 length: 15 residues. Germline values: CDR1 MNHEY, CDR2 SMNVEV (reference sequence). The V and J ends lost 4 bases and 0 bases respectively, with 12 bases between them. CDR3 in DNA: TGTGCCAGCAGTTCTCTGGTTGGCGCTAACTATGGCTACACCTTC. This translates into CASSSLVGANYGYTF.

The chain carries TRBV7-9 and TRBJ2-3; a weak D match, TRBD2 (5 bases). CDR3 length: 15 amino acids. Germline CDR1 is SEHNR and CDR2 is FQNEAQ (reference sequence). V was clipped by 3 bases and J by 1 base, with 11 bases between them. CDR3: CASSFRERGTDTQYF. The CDR3 DNA follows: TGTGCCAGCAGCTTCCGTGAGAGGGGCACAGATACGCAGTATTTT.

V is TRBV10-2 and J is TRBJ1-5, with a possible D match to TRBD1 (6 bases). V gave up 3 bases and J gave up 1 base, with 16 bases separating them. The CDR3 runs 17 residues. Germline V gene lookup returns CDR1 WSHSY and CDR2 SAAADI. The CDR3 region is CASSEGGRVESNQPQHF. The CDR3, as DNA: TGCGCCAGCAGTGAAGGGGGGAGGGTAGAAAGCAATCAGCCCCAGCATTTT.

The J gene is TRBJ2-2, the V gene TRBV4-1, with 10 bases matching TRBD1. CDR1 and CDR2 from the germline V gene are MGHRA and YSYEKL. V lost 2 bases, J lost 3 bases, and 9 bases stayed unmatched. The length of the CDR3 is 18 residues. DNA of the CDR3: TGCGCCAGCAGCCAATATTATCCCGGGACAGGGGACACCGGGGAGCTGTTTTTT. Encoded protein: CASSQYYPGTGDTGELFF.

The V call is TRBV6-5, the J call TRBJ2-7, with a possible D match to TRBD1 (7 bases). With 6 bases removed from V and 3 bases from J, the gap between germline ends came to 15 bases. The germline CDR1 and CDR2 sequences are MNHEY and SVGAGI. This CDR3 has 14 amino acids. The CDR3 bases are TGTGCCAGCAGGGCGGGACAGAGGGTCTACGAGCAGTACTTC. Translating gives CASRAGQRVYEQYF.

The J gene is TRBJ1-4, the V gene TRBV6-6; 7 bases fit TRBD1. This CDR3 has 15 residues. V was pared by 7 bases and J by 7 bases, with 12 bases of the junction left unmatched. From germline, CDR1 is MNHNY and CDR2 SVGAGI (reference sequence). CDR3 bases: TGTGCCAGCACCCCACAGGGGCCGGGAACTGAAAAACTGTTTTTT. It is translated as CASTPQGPGTEKLFF.

This chain links TRBV11-2 with TRBJ1-2, with D tentatively TRBD1 (6 bases). The CDR3 runs 14 residues. Germline V gene sequence: CDR1 SGHAT, CDR2 FQNNGV. Trimming removed 5 bases at V and 6 bases at J, with 16 bases between. As DNA, the CDR3 is TGTGCCAGCAGCAAAGGGGGGTCAGGGCATGGCTACACCTTC. Amino acid sequence: CASSKGGSGHGYTF.

The chain carries TRBV7-9 and TRBJ2-5, with 13 nucleotides matching TRBD2. The junction had 7 bases not matched to a gene; V was cut back by 1 base and J by 5 bases. The CDR3 has 17 amino acids. Germline V CDR1 and CDR2: SEHNR, FQNEAQ (reference sequence). The DNA of the CDR3 is TGTGCCAGCAGCTTAGGACTAGCGGGAGGCGGGGGCGAGACCCAGTACTTC. The encoded protein is CASSLGLAGGGGETQYF.

Concerning this clone itself: Additional DNA sequences in this sample encode the identical CDR3. The rearrangement joins TRBV7-9 to TRBJ2-1; D is unclear. Germline V gene sequence: CDR1 SEHNR, CDR2 FQNEAQ (reference sequence). V was clipped by 3 bases and J by 6 bases, with 6 bases between them. This CDR3 region has 12 residues. The chain's CDR3 is CASSLGVNEQFF. CDR3 sequence (DNA): TGTGCCAGCAGCTTGGGCGTCAATGAGCAGTTCTTC.

The CDR3 here is CASSLLAAEGGDTQYF. The CDR3 DNA reads TGTGCCAGCAGCTTACTAGCGGCCGAAGGGGGAGATACGCAGTATTTT. J is TRBJ2-3 and V is TRBV13, with D perhaps TRBD2 (7 bases). CDR1 PRHDT and CDR2 FYEKMQ come from the germline V gene (reference sequence). V was cut by 2 bases and J by 5 bases, with 17 bases left in between. The CDR3 covers 16 residues. Filled out from reference TRBV13 and TRBJ2-3, the complete variable domain reads AAGVIQSPRHLIKEKRETATLKCYPIPRHDTVYWYQQGPGQDPQFLISFYEKMQSDKGSIPDRFSAQQFSDYHSELNMSSLELGDSALYFCASSLLAAEGGDTQYFGPGTRLTVL.

This clone was picked up one time. The chain carries TRBV28 and TRBJ2-7; 10 nucleotides line up with TRBD1. The CDR3 length is 15 residues. Germline CDR1 reads MDHEN; CDR2 reads SYDVKM. V was clipped by 5 bases and J by 6 bases; unmatched bases: 10. In DNA form, the CDR3 reads TGTGCCAGCAGTCCCGCGGGACAGGGGTTGGGCGAGCAGTACTTC. This encodes CASSPAGQGLGEQYF.

The chain links TRBV28 to TRBJ1-2; tentative D call: TRBD1 (5 bases). CDR3 size: 13 residues. From germline, CDR1 is MDHEN and CDR2 SYDVKM. V was clipped by 3 bases and J by 8 bases, with 13 bases between them. This CDR3 reads CASSFRRDQGYTF. The CDR3 nucleotides are TGTGCCAGCAGTTTTCGGAGGGACCAGGGCTACACCTTC.

The chain recombines TRBV7-6 with TRBJ2-5; 10 positions match TRBD1. Germline CDR1 is SGHVS and CDR2 is FNYEAQ. Trimming took 1 base from V and 5 from J; bases not matched to a gene: 7. The CDR3 has 16 residues. The CDR3 loop is CASSLGGTGAFETQYF. The DNA for the CDR3 is TGTGCCAGCAGCTTAGGGGGGACAGGGGCATTTGAGACCCAGTACTTC.

The chain couples TRBV7-2 to TRBJ1-6; TRBD1 is a possible D gene (5 bases). The V and J ends lost 5 bases and 0 bases respectively, with 20 bases between them. The CDR3 has 19 amino acids. In germline, CDR1 is SGHTA, CDR2 FQGNSA. The CDR3, as DNA: TGTGCCAGCAGCCCGAGTCCCGGGACGGAAAGCTCCTATAATTCACCCCTCCACTTT. It is translated as CASSPSPGTESSYNSPLHF.

This CDR3 reads CASSQDLTGGFYEQYF. DNA for the CDR3: TGCGCCAGCAGCCAAGACCTGACAGGGGGCTTCTACGAGCAGTACTTC. The chain combines TRBV4-3 with TRBJ2-7; the match to TRBD1 covers 10 bases. The V gene's germline CDR1 is LGHNA and CDR2 YSLEER. Unmatched junction bases numbered 5, after V lost 0 bases and J lost 3 bases. The CDR3 length is 16 residues.